Below are 25 T cell receptor beta chains sequenced from a single sample in a study of blood T cell repertoires in COVID-19. Libraries were prepared by immunoSEQ multiplex PCR; TCRdb keeps only in-frame clonotypes and omits some of them. The sample lists about 100,000 clones; about 89% were seen once. Source material: peripheral blood. The receptor source for this set is a human donor with active COVID-19. The donor label of this sample is uncertain.

This clone was picked up one time. The V gene is TRBV11-3, the J gene TRBJ2-3; TRBD2 matches at 9 bases. Per the germline V gene, CDR1 is SGHNT and CDR2 is YENEEA. The J segment lost 2 bases and the V segment lost 5 bases, leaving 5 bases of the junction unmatched. CDR3 length equals 15 residues. The CDR3 DNA follows: TGTGCCAGCAGCCCCGGGACTAGCCTCACAGATACGCAGTATTTT. Amino acid sequence: CASSPGTSLTDTQYF.

The rearrangement joins TRBV5-6 to TRBJ1-3; 7 bases align to TRBD1. CDR1 SGHDT and CDR2 YYEEEE come from the germline V gene. CDR3 length equals 15 residues. Trimming cost V 0 bases and J 2 bases; bases outside gene matches: 2. Here the CDR3 DNA reads TGTGCCAGCAGCTTGGACAGGGGAACTGGAAACACCATATATTTT. This sequence encodes CASSLDRGTGNTIYF.

The rearrangement uses TRBV4-2 and TRBJ1-2, with D possibly TRBD1 on 5 matching bases. The CDR3 is 13 residues long. The germline gives CDR1 LGHNA, CDR2 YNFKEQ. Trimming cost V 1 base and J 12 bases, with 15 bases left between them. This CDR3 reads CASSQGGGAPNTF. The CDR3 bases are TGTGCCAGCAGCCAAGGGGGCGGGGCCCCGAACACCTTC.

The genes are TRBV6-5 and TRBJ1-2, with a possible D match to TRBD1 (5 bases). In germline, CDR1 is MNHEY, CDR2 SVGAGI. The CDR3 has 14 residues. Trimming took off 3 bases at V and 7 bases at J, with 15 bases between the two ends. In DNA form, the CDR3 reads TGTGCCAGCAGTTATTCCAGGGATTACCGTGGCTACACCTTC. This translates into CASSYSRDYRGYTF.

The genes are TRBV7-2 and TRBJ1-2; TRBD1 matches 9 bases. Trimming removed 5 bases from V and 6 bases from J; junction bases left unmatched: 4. This CDR3 region has 13 residues. From germline, CDR1 is SGHTA and CDR2 FQGNSA. CDR3 in DNA: TGTGCCAGCAGCCGGGACAGGGCGGATGGCTACACCTTC. It encodes CASSRDRADGYTF.

This clone occurred once. The rearrangement joins TRBV15 to TRBJ1-1; 7 bases agree with TRBD1. Germline lookup yields CDR1 LNHNV and CDR2 YYDKDF (reference sequence). There are 16 residues in the CDR3. The V and J ends lost 3 bases and 9 bases, in that order; junction bases with no gene match: 16. The CDR3 here is CATSRMGDRTGTKAFF. CDR3 sequence (DNA): TGTGCCACCAGCAGGATGGGGGACAGAACCGGGACCAAAGCTTTCTTT.

This chain joins TRBV29-1 and TRBJ2-2; D is perhaps TRBD1 (5 bases). Trimming took 5 bases from V and 1 from J, leaving 11 bases between them. Germline V gene lookup returns CDR1 SQVTM and CDR2 ANQGSEA. This CDR3 has 14 amino acids. For the CDR3, the DNA is TGCAGCGTTTTACAGGACCTGAACACCGGGGAGCTGTTTTTT. It yields the protein CSVLQDLNTGELFF.

The chain has TRBV19 and TRBJ1-1, with a weak D call TRBD1 (6 bases). Germline V lookup: CDR1 LNHDA, CDR2 SQIVND (reference sequence). With 2 bases removed from V and 1 base from J, the gap between germline ends came to 14 bases. The CDR3 is 16 residues long. CDR3 bases: TGTGCCAGTAGTATATATCAGGGGCGTGGGAACACTGAAGCTTTCTTT. As protein: CASSIYQGRGNTEAFF.

The chain has TRBV19 and TRBJ2-3; the match to TRBD1 covers 7 bases. Germline CDR1 reads LNHDA; CDR2 reads SQIVND (reference sequence). The length of the CDR3 is 17 residues. The J segment lost 2 bases and the V segment lost 3 bases, leaving 11 bases of the junction unmatched. Here the CDR3 reads CASSISVGRGSTDTQYF. The CDR3 DNA follows: TGTGCCAGTAGTATTAGTGTCGGCAGGGGGTCCACAGATACGCAGTATTTT.

This clone was seen only a few times. The chain combines TRBV3-1 (or the pseudogene TRBV3-2) with TRBJ2-6, with D maybe TRBD1 (5 bases). The germline CDR1 and CDR2 sequences are LGHDT and YNNKEL (reference sequence). The V and J ends lost 1 base and 5 bases respectively, with 18 bases between them. CDR3 length: 18 residues. CDR3 sequence reads: CASSQARTQPYRANVLTF. In DNA form, the CDR3 reads TGTGCCAGCAGCCAAGCTCGGACACAACCTTACAGGGCCAACGTCCTGACTTTC.

This rearrangement joins TRBV19 to TRBJ2-1, with 12 bases that match TRBD2. With V trimmed by 5 bases and J by 1 base, 9 bases remained unmatched. CDR3 length: 18 amino acids. Germline-derived CDR1 and CDR2 are LNHDA and SQIVND (reference sequence). Here the CDR3 reads CASSETSGGPISYNEQFF. The DNA of the CDR3 is TGTGCCAGTAGTGAGACTAGCGGGGGTCCAATTTCCTACAATGAGCAGTTCTTC.

CDR3 region: CASSPQTGEYNSPLHF. The DNA for the CDR3 is TGTGCCAGCAGTCCTCAGACAGGGGAATATAATTCACCCCTCCACTTT. The gene calls are TRBV28 and TRBJ1-6, with 8 positions matching TRBD1. The CDR3 contains 16 residues. Unmatched junction bases numbered 7, after V lost 5 bases and J lost 4 bases. Germline V gene sequence: CDR1 MDHEN, CDR2 SYDVKM. Supplemented by reference TRBV28 and TRBJ1-6, the full variable domain reads DVKVTQSSRYLVKRTGEKVFLECVQDMDHENMFWYRQDPGLGLRLIYFSYDVKMKEKGDIPEGYSVSREKKERFSLILESASTNQTSMYLCASSPQTGEYNSPLHFGNGTRLTVT.

This chain uses TRBV6-6 with TRBJ1-1; TRBD1 aligns across 9 bases. V was clipped by 6 bases and J by 4 bases; unmatched bases: 6. This CDR3 spans 14 amino acids. Germline V CDR1 and CDR2: MNHNY, SVGAGI (reference sequence). CDR3 in amino acids: CASRPTTGGTEAFF. The CDR3 DNA reads as TGTGCCAGCAGGCCCACGACAGGGGGCACTGAAGCTTTCTTT.

The chain recombines TRBV4-1 with TRBJ2-1, with 8 bases that match TRBD2. Trimming cost V 4 bases and J 12 bases; bases outside gene matches: 23. The CDR3 contains 18 residues. CDR1 and CDR2 from the germline V gene are MGHRA and YSYEKL. As DNA, the CDR3 is TGCGCCAGCAGCCTCTCAGATGGGGGGTCGGGAGGGGCAATGAGGCAGTTCTTC. This translates into CASSLSDGGSGGAMRQFF.

The V call is TRBV4-2, the J call TRBJ2-5, with TRBD2 identical over 9 bases. Per germline, CDR1 LGHNA and CDR2 YNFKEQ. The length of the CDR3 is 16 residues. With V trimmed by 0 bases and J by 5 bases, 7 bases remained unmatched. This chain's CDR3 is CASSQEGGGAVETQYF. CDR3 nucleotides: TGTGCCAGCAGCCAAGAGGGCGGGGGGGCCGTGGAGACCCAGTACTTC.

V is TRBV7-2 and J is TRBJ2-7, with 7 bases matching TRBD1. CDR3 length: 14 amino acids. With V trimmed by 3 bases and J by 2 bases, 4 bases remained unmatched. CDR1 and CDR2 (germline): SGHTA, FQGNSA. The CDR3 is CASSFFGQAYEQYF. The CDR3 DNA sequence: TGTGCCAGCAGCTTTTTCGGACAGGCCTACGAGCAGTACTTC.

The CDR3 protein is CASSDTGGGNEQYF. Written as DNA, the CDR3 is TGTGCCAGCAGTGATACCGGGGGTGGCAACGAGCAGTACTTC. This rearrangement joins TRBV2 to TRBJ2-7; weak D call: TRBD2 (6 bases). Germline CDR1 and CDR2: SNHLY and FYNNEI. Trimming took 3 bases from V and 5 from J, leaving 14 bases between them. This CDR3 has 14 amino acids.

The chain has TRBV5-1 and TRBJ2-7; the D gene is possibly TRBD2 (7 bases). Germline CDR1 is SGHRS and CDR2 is YFSETQ. The CDR3 is 16 amino acids. Between the trimmed V and J ends, which lost 4 bases and 5 bases, there was a span of 22 bases. The CDR3 is CASSQGGGLKSDEQYF. CDR3 coding DNA: TGCGCCAGCAGCCAGGGAGGGGGATTAAAGTCCGACGAGCAGTACTTC.

The gene calls are TRBV24-1 and TRBJ2-7, with D perhaps matching TRBD1 (6 bases). Trimming took 2 bases from V and 9 from J, leaving 22 bases between them. Germline V gene data show CDR1 as KGHDR and CDR2 as SFDVKD. The CDR3 is 16 amino acids. The CDR3 region has the DNA TGTGCCACCAGTGATTCTACGGACAGCCCAGTAATAAGGCAGTACTTC. Its protein is CATSDSTDSPVIRQYF.

The chain combines TRBV28 with TRBJ2-3; 12 bases line up with TRBD2. J lost 6 bases, V lost 5 bases, and 12 bases had no gene match. The germline CDR1 and CDR2 sequences are MDHEN and SYDVKM. This CDR3 has 17 residues. CDR3 sequence (DNA): TGTGCCAGCAGTCCCTGGACTAGCGGGGACCCTCGGGATACGCAGTATTTT. This translates into CASSPWTSGDPRDTQYF.

The chain uses TRBV19 and TRBJ2-6; 7 nucleotides match TRBD2. J lost 1 base, V lost 4 bases, and 13 bases had no gene match. The germline gives CDR1 LNHDA, CDR2 SQIVND (reference sequence). This CDR3 has 19 amino acids. CDR3 DNA: TGTGCCAGTAGTAGCGGGTTTGGAGGGGAGGGATCTGGGGCCAACGTCCTGACTTTC. It encodes CASSSGFGGEGSGANVLTF.

The chain employs TRBV9 and TRBJ2-7; TRBD2 matches at 10 bases. This CDR3 spans 18 amino acids. Germline-derived CDR1 and CDR2 are SGDLS and YYNGEE. Trimming at V came to 0 bases and at J to 0 bases, leaving 9 bases not matched to a gene. The CDR3 protein is CASSVDASGGYSSYEQYF. The CDR3 nucleotides are TGTGCCAGCAGCGTAGACGCTAGCGGGGGCTATAGCTCCTACGAGCAGTACTTC.

This clone appeared once. This chain uses TRBV7-9 with TRBJ1-2; 10 bases are shared with TRBD1. V lost 2 bases, J lost 8 bases, and 8 bases stayed unmatched. The CDR3 covers 15 residues. The germline gives CDR1 SEHNR, CDR2 FQNEAQ (reference sequence). The CDR3 spells CASSLRGTGASGYTF. The DNA of the CDR3 is TGTGCCAGCAGCTTAAGGGGGACAGGGGCCAGCGGCTACACCTTC.

This chain uses TRBV24-1 with TRBJ2-6; 10 bases map to TRBD1. The germline gives CDR1 KGHDR, CDR2 SFDVKD. The CDR3 sequence is 17 residues long. With V trimmed by 4 bases and J by 0 bases, 2 bases remained unmatched. Here the CDR3 reads CATSERTGGSGANVLTF. CDR3 DNA: TGTGCCACCAGTGAGAGGACAGGGGGCTCTGGGGCCAACGTCCTGACTTTC.

CDR3 nucleotide sequence: TGTGCCAGTAGTATAGGTAGCGGGGGATACACCGGGGAGCTGTTTTTT. Protein sequence: CASSIGSGGYTGELFF. V usage is TRBV19 and J usage is TRBJ2-2; 9 bases agree with TRBD2. Per the germline V gene, CDR1 is LNHDA and CDR2 is SQIVND (reference sequence). This CDR3 comprises 16 residues. V lost 1 base to trimming and J lost 3 bases; unmatched junction nucleotides: 3.